The table lists the clone carrying this TCR beta chain with a count of one. Its antigen is not identified. The data originate from a study of cytomegalovirus exposure and HLA in healthy donors. Study information: Earlier results showed 90 million to 130 million unique TCR beta sequences derived from about 179 million T cells.

Findings and limits, study-wide: What TCR beta sequences reportedly achieved was accurate prediction of HLA-A and HLA-B alleles in most subjects. There were reportedly fewer N-insertions in an Asian-associated ancestry cluster than the approximately 670-donor mean, in a later analysis. 150 to 200 TCR beta chains were listed as cytomegalovirus-associated.

Trimming pared 3 bases from V and 4 bases from J, leaving 13 bases between. The CDR3 extends over 14 amino acids. CDR1 is MNHEY, CDR2 SMNVEV, per germline (reference sequence). Primers included in the PCR were 60 Vbeta and 13 Jbeta primers. Clones were sequenced by immunoSEQ multiplex PCR, and TCRdb holds only the in-frame ones, with some missing. The sample records about 130,000 clones, around three quarters being singletons. Material: PBMCs. The clonotype was recovered from a man aged 35 to 55 in good health and CMV-seronegative. This rearrangement joins TRBV27 to TRBJ2-7, with D perhaps matching TRBD1 (7 bases). The CDR3 DNA reads TGTGCCAGCAGTTTTAACGCAGGGGGGTACGAGCAGTACTTC. Translated, it gives CASSFNAGGYEQYF.